The 16 T cell receptor beta chains presented below share a single source sample, sequenced in a study of CD8 T cells in Susac syndrome. A quantity of about 0.5 to 1 ug RNA underwent reverse transcription using random hexamers. TCRdb itself ran the immunoSEQ multiplex PCR reads through MiXCR, one entry per CDR3 protein. The sample lists tens of thousands of distinct CDR3 sequences, 85% to 95% occurring once. The sequenced material came from CD4+ T cells from PBMCs. Every receptor here comes from a human donor with Susac syndrome.

The J gene is TRBJ1-4, the V gene TRBV4-1; D call uncertain. V was pared by 1 base and J by 5 bases, with 17 bases between. This CDR3 spans 17 amino acids. Germline CDR1 and CDR2: MGHRA and YSYEKL. The CDR3: CASSQVDMGFTNEKLFF. CDR3 DNA: TGCGCCAGCAGCCAAGTAGATATGGGCTTTACAAATGAAAAACTGTTTTTT.

The rearrangement uses TRBV29-1 and TRBJ2-2; tentative D call: TRBD2 (6 bases). The CDR3 is 14 amino acids. CDR1 SQVTM and CDR2 ANQGSEA come from the germline V gene. Between the trimmed V and J ends, which lost 8 bases and 0 bases, there was a span of 13 bases. The CDR3 here is CSTPGVSNTGELFF. The CDR3 DNA reads as TGCAGCACACCGGGGGTCTCGAACACCGGGGAGCTGTTTTTT.

This chain connects TRBV6-2 or TRBV6-3 to TRBJ2-1, with D possibly being TRBD1 (5 bases). V lost 2 bases and J lost 7, with 12 bases in between. The germline V gene has CDR1 MNHEY and CDR2 SVGEGT. The CDR3 spans 14 residues. The CDR3 DNA is TGTGCCAGCAGTTACCAGGGCCCCCGGAATGAGCAGTTCTTC. This gives the protein CASSYQGPRNEQFF.

The chain combines TRBV25-1 with TRBJ2-7, with a weak D call TRBD1 (6 bases). Germline V lookup: CDR1 MGHDK, CDR2 SYGVNS. The CDR3 length is 14 residues. The ends were cut back, 4 bases at V and 1 base at J, with 11 bases in the middle. The CDR3 is CASSGWTESYEQYF. The CDR3 DNA reads TGTGCCAGCAGTGGGTGGACAGAATCCTACGAGCAGTACTTC.

The V and J genes are TRBV5-1 and TRBJ1-1; D is ambiguous. The CDR3 consists of 13 residues. Germline-derived CDR1 and CDR2 are SGHRS and YFSETQ. With 4 bases removed from V and 1 base from J, the gap between germline ends came to 8 bases. The CDR3 spells CASSQRQNTEAFF. The CDR3 DNA is TGCGCCAGCAGCCAACGACAGAACACTGAAGCTTTCTTT.

The chain links TRBV9 to TRBJ2-3; D tentatively reads TRBD1 or TRBD2 (5 bases each). Per germline, CDR1 SGDLS and CDR2 YYNGEE. Trimming left V 7 bases short and J 2 bases short, with 17 bases between. The CDR3 has 15 amino acids. The CDR3 DNA is TGTGCCAGCTCGTCCGCGGGTGGGGCCACAGATACGCAGTATTTT. It translates to CASSSAGGATDTQYF. Full variable domain (remainder filled in from reference TRBV9 and TRBJ2-3): DSGVTQTPKHLITATGQRVTLRCSPRSGDLSVYWYQQSLDQGLQFLIQYYNGEERAKGNILERFSAQQFPDLHSELNLSSLELGDSALYFCASSSAGGATDTQYFGPGTRLTVL.

The V and J genes are TRBV20-1 and TRBJ1-1; D remains unclear. CDR1 DFQATT and CDR2 SNEGSKA come from the germline V gene (reference sequence). This CDR3 spans 14 amino acids. Deletions cut 1 base from V and 3 bases from J, with 12 bases between. As DNA, the CDR3 is TGCAGTGCTAGAGGGTACGGGTCGGACACTGAAGCTTTCTTT. Translated, it gives CSARGYGSDTEAFF.

The chain uses TRBV7-9 and TRBJ2-7; the D gene is possibly TRBD1 (5 bases). Germline V gene lookup returns CDR1 SEHNR and CDR2 FQNEAQ (reference sequence). V lost 5 bases and J 2 bases, leaving 16 bases between the germline ends. This CDR3 region has 15 residues. The CDR3 sequence: CASSVQGWVTYEQYF. In DNA form, the CDR3 reads TGTGCCAGCAGCGTCCAGGGATGGGTAACCTACGAGCAGTACTTC.

The CDR3 DNA is TGTGCCAGCAGCGTTACGGCGGGAGACAATGAGCAGTTCTTC. Translating it yields CASSVTAGDNEQFF. The chain carries TRBV9 and TRBJ2-1; TRBD2 agrees at 7 bases. The CDR3 is 14 amino acids. Trimming at V came to 2 bases and at J to 5 bases, leaving 4 bases not matched to a gene. Per the germline V gene, CDR1 is SGDLS and CDR2 is YYNGEE. Drawing the rest from reference TRBV9 and TRBJ2-1, the complete variable domain is DSGVTQTPKHLITATGQRVTLRCSPRSGDLSVYWYQQSLDQGLQFLIQYYNGEERAKGNILERFSAQQFPDLHSELNLSSLELGDSALYFCASSVTAGDNEQFFGPGTRLTVL.

The CDR3 sequence is CSARPTGMEKGTQYF. The CDR3 DNA follows: TGCAGTGCTAGACCCACAGGGATGGAGAAGGGGACCCAGTACTTC. The gene calls are TRBV20-1 and TRBJ2-5, with TRBD1 as a possible D gene (6 bases). Trimming took off 2 bases at V and 7 bases at J, with 20 bases between the two ends. The CDR3 totals 15 residues. Germline values: CDR1 DFQATT, CDR2 SNEGSKA (reference sequence).

The V and J genes are TRBV3-1 and TRBJ1-1, with 7 bases identical to TRBD1. The V and J ends lost 6 bases and 3 bases, in that order; junction bases with no gene match: 7. CDR1 is LGHDT and CDR2 is YNNKEL in the germline V gene (reference sequence). The CDR3 runs to 14 residues. The CDR3 reads CASRRQGVDTEAFF. The CDR3 DNA reads as TGTGCCAGCAGACGACAGGGAGTGGACACTGAAGCTTTCTTT.

This clonotype was recorded only once. The chain has TRBV12-3 or TRBV12-4 and TRBJ2-7; 8 bases align to TRBD1. This CDR3 spans 15 amino acids. The trim removed 5 bases at V and 6 bases at J, leaving 12 bases unmatched. CDR3 sequence: CASSPGDRQLGEQYF. The CDR3 bases are TGTGCCAGCAGTCCGGGGGACAGGCAGTTGGGCGAGCAGTACTTC.

The V call is TRBV3-1, the J call TRBJ1-1, with D unresolved. CDR1 LGHDT and CDR2 YNNKEL come from the germline V gene (reference sequence). The CDR3 extends over 13 amino acids. V lost 1 base and J 1 base, leaving 4 bases between the germline ends. CDR3 bases: TGTGCCAGCAGCCAAGTGTCGAACACTGAAGCTTTCTTT. Translation: CASSQVSNTEAFF.

The genes are TRBV30 and TRBJ2-5; D tentatively reads TRBD1 or TRBD2 (5 bases each). In germline, CDR1 is GTSNPN, CDR2 SVGIG (reference sequence). V was clipped by 5 bases and J by 2 bases, with 15 bases between them. The CDR3 length is 14 residues. CDR3 in DNA: TGTGCCTGGGAGGGGACGGTACGGCAAGAGACCCAGTACTTC. Protein product: CAWEGTVRQETQYF.

In nucleotides, the CDR3 is TGTGCCACGGGAGGGTTTGGCAATCAGCCCCAGCATTTT. This gives the protein CATGGFGNQPQHF. The V gene is TRBV10-3, the J gene TRBJ1-5; D is undetermined. The length of the CDR3 is 13 residues. Per germline, CDR1 ENHRY and CDR2 SYGVKD. Trimming took off 10 bases at V and 2 bases at J, with 12 bases between the two ends.

V gene TRBV3-1 combines with J gene TRBJ1-4; D is possibly TRBD1 (6 bases). Trimming removed 4 bases from V and 5 bases from J, with 14 bases in between. Germline V gives CDR1 LGHDT, CDR2 YNNKEL (reference sequence). The CDR3 is 15 residues long. CDR3 sequence reads: CASSLSQGWNEKLFF. The CDR3 DNA reads as TGTGCCAGCAGCCTTTCCCAGGGGTGGAATGAAAAACTGTTTTTT.